What follows describes a single T cell receptor beta chain. Its specificity is unknown. These data originate in a study of cytomegalovirus exposure and HLA in healthy donors. Study-wide points: There were 150 or so TCR beta chains listed as cytomegalovirus-associated.

The germline CDR1 and CDR2 sequences are MNHEY and SVGAGI. This CDR3 has 15 residues. V was pared by 0 bases and J by 4 bases, with 10 bases between. Generated by immunoSEQ multiplex PCR, the TCRdb table keeps only in-frame clones and is missing some. The data contain about 120,000 clones, around 85% of them seen just once; the ten biggest clones take up 2.1%. V gene TRBV6-5 combines with J gene TRBJ1-5, with D tentatively TRBD1 (5 bases). This TCR came from a woman aged 25-40 years in good health and CMV-seronegative. Source material: PBMCs. DNA of the CDR3: TGTGCCAGCAGTTACTCATCAGGGCCGAATCAGCCCCAGCATTTT. Amino acids: CASSYSSGPNQPQHF.